These 28 T cell receptor beta chains were sequenced from one sample in a study of cytomegalovirus exposure and HLA in healthy donors. Primers: 60 Vbeta forward and 13 Jbeta reverse. The repertoire was sequenced with immunoSEQ multiplex PCR; TCRdb's copy has only in-frame clones and lacks some. This listing includes about 100,000 clones. The specimen was PBMCs. Every receptor here comes from a man in his fifties in good health and CMV-seronegative.

The V gene is TRBV9, the J gene TRBJ1-1, with TRBD1 identical over 8 bases. The trim removed 4 bases at V and 3 bases at J, leaving 17 bases unmatched. The CDR3 has 18 residues. Per germline, CDR1 SGDLS and CDR2 YYNGEE. The CDR3 sequence is CASSIGQGRMLRDTEAFF. The CDR3, as DNA: TGTGCCAGCAGCATCGGACAGGGTAGAATGTTACGGGACACTGAAGCTTTCTTT.

The V and J genes are TRBV19 and TRBJ2-7; 10 bases match TRBD1. J gave up 4 bases and V 4 bases, and 10 bases lay outside the gene matches. The germline gives CDR1 LNHDA, CDR2 SQIVND (reference sequence). The length of the CDR3 is 16 residues. CDR3 DNA sequence: TGTGCCAGTAGTAAACCCCGGACAGGGGGTACGTACGAGCAGTACTTC. It encodes CASSKPRTGGTYEQYF.

This chain connects TRBV7-3 to TRBJ2-7; 13 bases line up with TRBD2. Germline V gene sequence: CDR1 SGHTA, CDR2 FQGTGA. CDR3 size: 15 residues. J was trimmed by 8 bases and V by 4 bases; bases with no gene match: 8. The CDR3 spells CASSSTGTSGVKQYF. In nucleotides, the CDR3 is TGTGCCAGCAGCTCTACCGGGACTAGCGGGGTGAAGCAGTACTTC.

This chain links TRBV27 with TRBJ1-2; 7 nucleotides agree with TRBD1. The germline CDR1 and CDR2 sequences are MNHEY and SMNVEV (reference sequence). Trimming removed 5 bases from V and 8 bases from J; junction bases left unmatched: 5. The CDR3 is 12 amino acids. In nucleotides, the CDR3 is TGTGCCAGCAGTACGACAGGGATCGGCTACACCTTC. Translated, it gives CASSTTGIGYTF.

This chain links TRBV11-3 with TRBJ2-7; D is possibly TRBD1 (5 bases). Germline loops: CDR1 SGHNT, CDR2 YENEEA. The V end was cut by 5 bases, the J end by 6 bases, with 11 bases between. CDR3 length: 12 residues. The chain's CDR3 is CASSGASREQYF. For the CDR3, the DNA is TGTGCCAGCAGCGGGGCTTCACGCGAGCAGTACTTC.

The chain combines TRBV5-1 with TRBJ2-5; 10 bases match TRBD2. Unmatched junction bases numbered 5, after V lost 2 bases and J lost 4 bases. The CDR3 covers 15 residues. Germline CDR1 and CDR2: SGHRS and YFSETQ. The CDR3 loop reads CASSFGSGGGETQYF. CDR3 nucleotides: TGCGCCAGCAGCTTTGGCAGCGGGGGGGGAGAGACCCAGTACTTC.

The V call is TRBV5-4, the J call TRBJ2-1; the D gene is possibly TRBD1 (5 bases). Trimming took 6 bases from V and 2 from J, leaving 15 bases between them. CDR1 and CDR2 from the germline V gene are SGHNT and YYREEE (reference sequence). The CDR3 consists of 15 residues. In nucleotides, the CDR3 is TGTGCCAGCATCCTTGACAGTGGGACCTACAATGAGCAGTTCTTC. Translated: CASILDSGTYNEQFF.

The gene calls are TRBV19 and TRBJ2-7; D remains ambiguous. In germline, CDR1 is LNHDA, CDR2 SQIVND (reference sequence). The CDR3 contains 13 residues. V gave up 3 bases and J gave up 3 bases, with 9 bases separating them. CDR3: CASSIGSGYEQYF. The CDR3 DNA follows: TGTGCCAGTAGTATTGGGTCAGGCTACGAGCAGTACTTC.

The CDR3 spells CASSQEGSVRGSYNEQFF. The CDR3 DNA is TGCGCCAGCAGCCAAGAAGGTAGCGTCCGAGGATCCTACAATGAGCAGTTCTTC. The V and J genes are TRBV4-1 and TRBJ2-1; maybe TRBD2 (5 bases). This CDR3 comprises 18 residues. CDR1 is MGHRA and CDR2 is YSYEKL in the germline V gene. V gave up 0 bases and J gave up 1 base, with 16 bases separating them.

V usage is TRBV5-4 and J usage is TRBJ1-2; D remains ambiguous. The CDR3 loop spans 13 amino acids. Germline CDR1 SGHNT, CDR2 YYREEE (reference sequence). Trimming removed 0 bases at V and 3 bases at J, with 6 bases between. CDR3 loop: CASSLVSDYGYTF. The CDR3 nucleotides read TGTGCCAGCAGCTTGGTCAGTGACTATGGCTACACCTTC.

The CDR3 nucleotides are TGTGCCATCAGGGAAGGGACAGAGACTGAAGCTTTCTTT. It encodes CAIREGTETEAFF. This chain uses TRBV10-3 with TRBJ1-1; TRBD1 matches at 7 bases. CDR3 size: 13 residues. Germline-derived CDR1 and CDR2 are ENHRY and SYGVKD. V shed 6 bases and J 5 bases; nucleotides not matched to a gene: 6.

The chain employs TRBV19 and TRBJ1-5; D is unresolved. The CDR3 contains 15 residues. The V and J ends lost 3 bases and 2 bases respectively, with 11 bases between them. Germline assignment: CDR1 LNHDA and CDR2 SQIVND (reference sequence). The DNA of the CDR3 is TGTGCCAGTAGTATTGTCCTCCGGGGCAATCAGCCCCAGCATTTT. Its translation is CASSIVLRGNQPQHF.

The rearrangement uses TRBV18 and TRBJ2-7, with D perhaps TRBD2 (7 bases). Germline CDR1 and CDR2: KGHSH and LQKENI. The CDR3 has 15 residues. Between the trimmed V and J ends, which lost 3 bases and 2 bases, there was a span of 14 bases. CDR3 bases: TGTGCCAGCTCACCTTTGGGGGGGGCCACCTACGAGCAGTACTTC. This gives the protein CASSPLGGATYEQYF.

V and J are TRBV30 and TRBJ1-2; the D gene is possibly TRBD1 (6 bases). This CDR3 is built from 15 residues. Per the germline V gene, CDR1 is GTSNPN and CDR2 is SVGIG (reference sequence). Trimming pared 1 base from V and 3 bases from J, leaving 15 bases between. CDR3 bases: TGTGCCTGGAGTGGCTCAAACAGGGCCCACTATGGCTACACCTTC. It yields the protein CAWSGSNRAHYGYTF.

For the CDR3, the DNA is TGTGCCAGTAGTCTCGACAACTCCTTTGGTCTCTACGAGCAGTACTTC. It translates to CASSLDNSFGLYEQYF. The genes are TRBV19 and TRBJ2-7; D unresolved. Looked up from germline, CDR1 is LNHDA and CDR2 is SQIVND (reference sequence). The CDR3 covers 16 residues. Trimming pared 5 bases from V and 3 bases from J, leaving 20 bases between.

V is TRBV25-1 and J is TRBJ1-6, with a weak D call TRBD1 (5 bases). CDR3 size: 14 residues. The V and J ends lost 7 bases and 10 bases respectively, with 17 bases between them. In germline, CDR1 is MGHDK, CDR2 SYGVNS. CDR3: CASTEGGESSPLHF. The CDR3 DNA reads as TGTGCCAGCACCGAGGGAGGGGAGAGCTCACCCCTCCACTTT.

This sequence joins TRBV11-3 and TRBJ2-3; the D gene is possibly TRBD2 (6 bases). Trimming cost V 4 bases and J 9 bases, with 20 bases left between them. CDR1 SGHNT and CDR2 YENEEA come from the germline V gene. The CDR3 is made up of 15 amino acids. Here the CDR3 DNA reads TGTGCCAGCAGCTCGCGGTTCGGGGCGGGAAGGACGCAGTATTTT. Translating it yields CASSSRFGAGRTQYF.

The J gene is TRBJ2-2, the V gene TRBV2, with 10 positions matching TRBD2. This CDR3 has 15 amino acids. CDR1 and CDR2 (germline): SNHLY, FYNNEI. The V segment lost 6 bases and the J segment 8 bases; nucleotides outside the gene matches: 9. CDR3 region: CASSLGSSGRGELFF. The CDR3 coding sequence is TGTGCCAGCAGCCTCGGTAGTAGCGGGAGGGGGGAGCTGTTTTTT. Full variable domain (outside the CDR3, taken from reference TRBV2 and TRBJ2-2): EPEVTQTPSHQVTQMGQEVILRCVPISNHLYFYWYRQILGQKVEFLVSFYNNEISEKSEIFDDQFSVERPDGSNFTLKIRSTKLEDSAMYFCASSLGSSGRGELFFGEGSRLTVL.

V and J are TRBV7-9 and TRBJ1-2; D may be TRBD1 (6 bases). Germline loops: CDR1 SEHNR, CDR2 FQNEAQ (reference sequence). The V gene lost 3 bases and the J gene lost 5 bases, with 16 bases spanning the gap. This CDR3 spans 15 amino acids. The CDR3 here is CASSFEDSPGYGYTF. The CDR3 nucleotides read TGTGCCAGCAGCTTCGAGGACAGTCCTGGGTATGGCTACACCTTC.

The genes are TRBV11-3 and TRBJ2-3, with D unresolved. Germline CDR1 is SGHNT and CDR2 is YENEEA. Trimming removed 1 base at V and 4 bases at J, with 12 bases between. This CDR3 spans 15 amino acids. Written as DNA, the CDR3 is TGTGCCAGCAGCTTAGCTGGTTCGAGCCCAGATACGCAGTATTTT. Amino acids: CASSLAGSSPDTQYF.

This CDR3 reads CASSLRQGSGEKLFF. DNA for the CDR3: TGTGCCAGCAGCTTACGACAGGGGTCGGGTGAAAAACTGTTTTTT. The chain has TRBV7-8 and TRBJ1-4; 8 nucleotides align to TRBD1. Germline V gene sequence: CDR1 SGHVS, CDR2 FQNEAQ. The CDR3 consists of 15 residues. Trimming cost V 2 bases and J 7 bases; bases outside gene matches: 6.

The rearrangement links TRBV7-6 to TRBJ1-2; D is perhaps TRBD1 (6 bases). CDR1 is SGHVS and CDR2 is FNYEAQ in the germline V gene. The length of the CDR3 is 15 residues. Between the trimmed V and J ends, which lost 0 bases and 4 bases, there was a span of 12 bases. The CDR3 nucleotides are TGTGCCAGCAGCTTAGCTTCGGGGGGCGGCTATGGCTACACCTTC. It encodes CASSLASGGGYGYTF. Based on the CDR3 plus reference TRBV7-6 and TRBJ1-2, the full variable domain is GAGVSQSPRYKVTKRGQDVALRCDPISGHVSLYWYRQALGQGPEFLTYFNYEAQQDKSGLPNDRFSAERPEGSISTLTIQRTEQRDSAMYRCASSLASGGGYGYTFGSGTRLTVV.

The chain employs TRBV19 and TRBJ2-1; D not resolved. CDR1 and CDR2 (germline): LNHDA, SQIVND (reference sequence). V lost 3 bases and J lost 9, with 18 bases in between. The CDR3 runs 15 residues. The DNA of the CDR3 is TGTGCCAGTAGTATTGGCTCAGTATTTCTTTTTGAGCAGTTCTTC. It yields the protein CASSIGSVFLFEQFF.

The DNA of the CDR3 is TGTGCCAGCAGCCCCCGGACAGGGGGCGCGGGCACTGAAGCTTTCTTT. It yields the protein CASSPRTGGAGTEAFF. The J gene is TRBJ1-1, the V gene TRBV7-2, with 11 bases aligning to TRBD1. With 5 bases clipped from V and 4 bases from J, the junction kept 9 bases outside the gene matches. CDR1 SGHTA and CDR2 FQGNSA come from the germline V gene. CDR3 size: 16 residues.

This chain connects TRBV6-5 to TRBJ1-5, with TRBD1 matching over 7 bases. This CDR3 spans 13 amino acids. J gave up 5 bases and V 6 bases, and 4 bases lay outside the gene matches. The V gene's germline CDR1 is MNHEY and CDR2 SVGAGI. Here the CDR3 DNA reads TGTGCCAGCAGGTCAGGGGGGCATCAGCCCCAGCATTTT. Translated, it gives CASRSGGHQPQHF.

The chain's CDR3 is CASSSSGLAANEQFF. For the CDR3, the DNA is TGTGCCAGCAGTTCAAGCGGACTAGCCGCCAATGAGCAGTTCTTC. The chain recombines TRBV6-5 with TRBJ2-1, with 8 bases aligning to TRBD2. V shed 4 bases and J 6 bases; nucleotides not matched to a gene: 8. This CDR3 contains 15 residues. Germline loops: CDR1 MNHEY, CDR2 SVGAGI.

The rearrangement uses TRBV5-1 and TRBJ1-1; 8 bases line up with TRBD1. The V gene's germline CDR1 is SGHRS and CDR2 YFSETQ. Losses at the gene ends were 3 bases for V and 3 bases for J; bases not matched to a gene: 7. The CDR3 sequence is 15 residues long. The CDR3 DNA reads as TGCGCCAGCAGCTCGGAGACAGGGGTGGACACTGAAGCTTTCTTT. This gives the protein CASSSETGVDTEAFF.

This chain uses TRBV7-9 with TRBJ2-6; D may be TRBD1 (6 bases). The CDR3 spans 16 residues. Germline V lookup: CDR1 SEHNR, CDR2 FQNEAQ (reference sequence). V was cut by 5 bases and J by 2 bases, with 13 bases left in between. In DNA form, the CDR3 reads TGTGCCAGCAGCGCCATGAGGGGGACTGGGGCCAACGTCCTGACTTTC. Encoded protein: CASSAMRGTGANVLTF.